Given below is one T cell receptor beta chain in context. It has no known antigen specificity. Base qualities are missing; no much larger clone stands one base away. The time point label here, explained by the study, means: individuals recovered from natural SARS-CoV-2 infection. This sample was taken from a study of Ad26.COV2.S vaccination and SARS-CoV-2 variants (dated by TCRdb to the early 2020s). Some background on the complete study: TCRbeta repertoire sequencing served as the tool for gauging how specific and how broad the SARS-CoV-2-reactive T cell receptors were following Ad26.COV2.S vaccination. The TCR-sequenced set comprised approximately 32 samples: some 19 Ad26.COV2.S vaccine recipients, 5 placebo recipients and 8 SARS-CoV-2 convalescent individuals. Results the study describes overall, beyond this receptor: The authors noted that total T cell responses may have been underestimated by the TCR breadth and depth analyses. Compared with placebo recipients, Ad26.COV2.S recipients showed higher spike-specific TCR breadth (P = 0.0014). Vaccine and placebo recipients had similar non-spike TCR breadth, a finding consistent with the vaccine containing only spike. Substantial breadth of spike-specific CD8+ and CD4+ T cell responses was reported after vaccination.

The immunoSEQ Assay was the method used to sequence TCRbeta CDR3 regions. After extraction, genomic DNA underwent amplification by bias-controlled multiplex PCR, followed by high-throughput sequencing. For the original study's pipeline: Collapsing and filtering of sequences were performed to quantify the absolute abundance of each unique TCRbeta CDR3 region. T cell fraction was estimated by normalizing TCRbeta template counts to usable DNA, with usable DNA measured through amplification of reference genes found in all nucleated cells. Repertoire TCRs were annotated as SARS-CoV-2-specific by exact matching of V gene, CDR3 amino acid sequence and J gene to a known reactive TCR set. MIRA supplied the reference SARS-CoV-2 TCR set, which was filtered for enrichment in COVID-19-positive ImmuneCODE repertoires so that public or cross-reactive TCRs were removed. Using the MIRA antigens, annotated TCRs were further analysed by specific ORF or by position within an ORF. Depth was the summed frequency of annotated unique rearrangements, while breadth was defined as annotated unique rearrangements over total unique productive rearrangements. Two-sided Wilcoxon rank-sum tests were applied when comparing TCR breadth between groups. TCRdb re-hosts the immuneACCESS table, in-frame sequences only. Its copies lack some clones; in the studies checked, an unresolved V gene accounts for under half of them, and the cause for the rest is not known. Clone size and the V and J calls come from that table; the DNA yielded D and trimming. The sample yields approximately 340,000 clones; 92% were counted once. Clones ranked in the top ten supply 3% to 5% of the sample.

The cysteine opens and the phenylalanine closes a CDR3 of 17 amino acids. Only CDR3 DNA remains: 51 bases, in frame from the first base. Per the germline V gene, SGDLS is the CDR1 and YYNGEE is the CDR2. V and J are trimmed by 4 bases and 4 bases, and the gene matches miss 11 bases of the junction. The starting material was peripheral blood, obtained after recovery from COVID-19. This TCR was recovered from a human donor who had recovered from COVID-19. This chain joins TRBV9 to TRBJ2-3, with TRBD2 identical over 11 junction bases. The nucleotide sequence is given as TGTGCCAGCAGCTTTAGAATAGCGGGGGGGAGCGCAGATACGCAGTATTTT. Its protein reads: CASSFRIAGGSADTQYF. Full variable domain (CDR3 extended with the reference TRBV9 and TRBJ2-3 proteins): DSGVTQTPKHLITATGQRVTLRCSPRSGDLSVYWYQQSLDQGLQFLIQYYNGEERAKGNILERFSAQQFPDLHSELNLSSLELGDSALYFCASSFRIAGGSADTQYFGPGTRLTVL.